This T cell receptor (beta chain) was documented in a study of T cells after yellow fever vaccination. At the level of the study: The SMART-Seq v4 Ultra Low Input method served to prepare the low-cell-number fractions. Study results and caveats: A small share of clonotypes appeared in both CD4 and CD8 compartments.

TCRdb called the 5' RACE reads again in MiXCR, with one record for every CDR3 protein. The table records 100,000 to 150,000 distinct CDR3 sequences, roughly 7.9% of them present only once. This clonotype has at least ten counts. Its antigen is not known. The CDR3 covers 12 residues. Germline CDR1 is SGHAT and CDR2 is FQNNGV. Trimming left V 3 bases short and J 9 bases short, with 9 bases between. The receptor was derived from a man younger than 35 who received the YFV17D yellow fever vaccine. The material sequenced was CD4+ T cells sorted from PBMCs, taken roughly 45 days after the first yellow fever vaccination. This chain links TRBV11-2 with TRBJ2-1; D is possibly TRBD1 or TRBD2 (5 bases each). CDR3 bases: TGTGCCAGCAGCTTCGGGGCGGGTGAGCAGTTCTTC. Its protein is CASSFGAGEQFF.